What follows are 7 T cell receptor beta chains derived from one specimen sequenced in a study of blood T cell repertoires in COVID-19 (dated by TCRdb to 2019 to 2021). Libraries came from the immunoSEQ multiplex PCR assay. TCRdb mirrors the immuneACCESS table, restricted to in-frame sequences. Some clones are absent from its copies; in checked studies, under half trace to an unresolved V gene, and the reason for the others is unknown. Here the sample has 450,000 to 500,000 clones; 70% to 90% occur a single time. The top ten constitute roughly 8.5% of the sample. The sequenced sample consisted of PBMCs or T cells enriched from blood (not recorded which). These receptors were taken from a woman aged 55-69 years who had recovered from COVID-19.

This clone was found once. The chain employs TRBV5-1 and TRBJ2-3; 11 nucleotides match TRBD2. V shed 0 bases and J 5 bases; nucleotides not matched to a gene: 2. The germline V gene has CDR1 SGHRS and CDR2 YFSETQ. The length of the CDR3 is 15 residues. CDR3 sequence: CASSLGLAGLDTQYF. The CDR3, as DNA: TGCGCCAGCAGCTTGGGACTAGCGGGATTAGATACGCAGTATTTT.

The chain has TRBV6-5 and TRBJ2-7; D not resolved. The CDR3 has 14 residues. Germline V gives CDR1 MNHEY, CDR2 SVGAGI. Trimming stripped 2 bases from V and 0 bases from J, with 8 bases between. Here the CDR3 reads CASSYTVGSYEQYV. CDR3 sequence (DNA): TGTGCCAGCAGTTACACAGTTGGCTCCTACGAGCAGTACGTC.

This clone was observed once. The chain recombines TRBV19 with TRBJ2-1; 11 bases agree with TRBD2. CDR1 is LNHDA and CDR2 is SQIVND in the germline V gene (reference sequence). CDR3 length: 15 residues. Trimming removed 4 bases from V and 3 bases from J; junction bases left unmatched: 2. The CDR3 spells CASSTTSGGYNEQFF. The CDR3 bases are TGTGCCAGTAGTACAACTAGCGGGGGCTACAATGAGCAGTTCTTC.

The chain is built from TRBV5-1 and TRBJ1-5, with D unresolved. The V end lost 0 bases, the J end lost 5 bases, and 6 bases lay between the germline ends. The CDR3 covers 13 residues. In germline, CDR1 is SGHRS, CDR2 YFSETQ. CDR3 residues: CASSLAVDQPQHF. CDR3 bases: TGCGCCAGCAGCTTGGCAGTTGATCAGCCCCAGCATTTT.

The chain recombines TRBV27 with TRBJ1-1; D is perhaps TRBD1 (5 bases). Germline CDR1 MNHEY, CDR2 SMNVEV (reference sequence). Trimming shortened V by 1 base and J by 4 bases, and 13 bases separated the two germline ends. There are 15 residues in the CDR3. CDR3 residues: CASSLLGPGGTEAFF. CDR3 in DNA: TGTGCCAGCAGTTTATTGGGGCCGGGGGGCACTGAAGCTTTCTTT.

The chain links TRBV12-5 to TRBJ1-6; D is undetermined. V was shortened by 6 bases and J by 7 bases, with 16 bases between the two germline ends. The CDR3 runs 15 residues. CDR1 is LGHNT and CDR2 is FRNRAP in the germline V gene. The CDR3 region is CASGPTASPNSPLHF. CDR3 DNA sequence: TGTGCTAGTGGCCCCACAGCTTCTCCCAATTCACCCCTCCACTTT.

The chain couples TRBV3-1 (or the pseudogene TRBV3-2) to TRBJ1-5; unclear D gene. V lost 3 bases and J lost 2, with 11 bases in between. The CDR3 is 15 residues long. Germline lookup yields CDR1 LGHDT and CDR2 YNNKEL (reference sequence). The CDR3: CASSHGVMGNQPQHF. The CDR3 DNA follows: TGTGCCAGCAGCCACGGGGTGATGGGCAATCAGCCCCAGCATTTT.